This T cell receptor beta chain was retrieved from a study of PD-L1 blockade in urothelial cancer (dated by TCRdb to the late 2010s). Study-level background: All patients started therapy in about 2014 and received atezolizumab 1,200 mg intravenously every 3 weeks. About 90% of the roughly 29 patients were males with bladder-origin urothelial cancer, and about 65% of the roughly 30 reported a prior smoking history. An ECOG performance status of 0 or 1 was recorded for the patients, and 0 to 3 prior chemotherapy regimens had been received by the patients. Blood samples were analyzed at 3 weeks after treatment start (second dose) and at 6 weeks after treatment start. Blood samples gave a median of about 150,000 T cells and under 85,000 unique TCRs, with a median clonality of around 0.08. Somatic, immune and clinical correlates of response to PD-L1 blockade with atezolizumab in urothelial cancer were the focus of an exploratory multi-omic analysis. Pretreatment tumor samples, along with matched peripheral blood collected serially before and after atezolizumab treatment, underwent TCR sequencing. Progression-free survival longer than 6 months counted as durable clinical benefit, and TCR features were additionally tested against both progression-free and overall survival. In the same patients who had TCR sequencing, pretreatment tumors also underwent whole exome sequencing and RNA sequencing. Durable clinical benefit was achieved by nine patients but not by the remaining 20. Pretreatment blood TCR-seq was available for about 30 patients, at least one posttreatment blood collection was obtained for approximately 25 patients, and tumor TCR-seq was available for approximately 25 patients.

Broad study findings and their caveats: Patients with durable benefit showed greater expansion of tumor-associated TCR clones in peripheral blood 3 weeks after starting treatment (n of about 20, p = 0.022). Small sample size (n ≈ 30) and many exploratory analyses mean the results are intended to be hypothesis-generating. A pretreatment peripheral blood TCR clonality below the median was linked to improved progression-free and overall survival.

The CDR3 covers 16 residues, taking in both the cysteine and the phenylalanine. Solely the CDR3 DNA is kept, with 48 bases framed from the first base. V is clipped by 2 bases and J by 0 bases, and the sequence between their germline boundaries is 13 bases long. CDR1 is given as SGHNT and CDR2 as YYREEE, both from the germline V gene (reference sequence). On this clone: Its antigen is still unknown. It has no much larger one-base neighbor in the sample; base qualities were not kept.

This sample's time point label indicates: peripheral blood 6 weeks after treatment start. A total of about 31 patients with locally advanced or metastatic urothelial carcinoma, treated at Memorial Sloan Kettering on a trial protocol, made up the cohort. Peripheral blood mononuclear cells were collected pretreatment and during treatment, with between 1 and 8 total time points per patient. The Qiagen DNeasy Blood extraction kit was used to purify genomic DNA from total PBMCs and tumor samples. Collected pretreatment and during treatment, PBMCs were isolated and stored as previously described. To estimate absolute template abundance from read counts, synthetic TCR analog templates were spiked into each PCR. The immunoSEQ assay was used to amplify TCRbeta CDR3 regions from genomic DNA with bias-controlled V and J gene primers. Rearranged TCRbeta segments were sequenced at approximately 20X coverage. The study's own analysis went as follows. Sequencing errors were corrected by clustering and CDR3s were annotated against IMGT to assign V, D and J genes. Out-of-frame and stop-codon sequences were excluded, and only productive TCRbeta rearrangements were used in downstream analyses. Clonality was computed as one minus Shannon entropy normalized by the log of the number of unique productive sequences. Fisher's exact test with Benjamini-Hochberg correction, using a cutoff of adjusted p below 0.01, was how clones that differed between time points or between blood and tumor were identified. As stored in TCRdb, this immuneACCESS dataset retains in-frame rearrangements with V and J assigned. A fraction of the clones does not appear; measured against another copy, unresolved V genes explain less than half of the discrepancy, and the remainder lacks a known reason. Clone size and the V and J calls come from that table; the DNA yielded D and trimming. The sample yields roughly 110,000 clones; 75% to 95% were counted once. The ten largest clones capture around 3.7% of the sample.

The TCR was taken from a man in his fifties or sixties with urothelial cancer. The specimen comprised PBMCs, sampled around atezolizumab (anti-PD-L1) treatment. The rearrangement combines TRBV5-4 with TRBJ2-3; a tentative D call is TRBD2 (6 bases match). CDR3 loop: CASSLKASGSTDTQYF. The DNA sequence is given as TGTGCCAGCAGCTTAAAGGCCAGCGGGAGCACAGATACGCAGTATTTT.